This T cell receptor beta chain was identified during a study of shared clonotypes between healthy human individuals. General study findings and limits: Sampling covered blood only; tissue repertoires likely differ.

Each PCR replicate from the sorted subsets contained around 200 ng DNA, which is 25,000 to 30,000 T cell genomes. As handled by the study authors: Filtering differed because ImmunoSEQ produced junction-only sequences that carried no quality scores. Profiled with immunoSEQ multiplex PCR; TCRdb holds only in-frame clones, not every one. The V and J calls and the clone size are those of that table, but D and trimming were determined from the DNA. The table includes over 800,000 clones, 85% to 95% detected once. Of note for this clone: Antigen: not known.

Terminally differentiated effector memory CD45RA+ cells were excluded from the naive CD8 cells, which were CD45RO-negative and positively selected for CCR7. CDR3 length equals 14 residues. Per the germline V gene, CDR1 is SGHNT and CDR2 is YYREEE (reference sequence). Losses at the gene ends were 4 bases for V and 0 bases for J; bases not matched to a gene: 1. Sequencing was done on a sample of naive CD8+ T cells sorted from blood. The clonotype originates from a man aged 25-45 years in good health. The chain is built from TRBV5-4 and TRBJ2-4; TRBD2 aligns across 7 bases. CDR3 sequence reads: CASSAGVAKNIQYF. For the CDR3, the DNA is TGTGCCAGCAGCGCGGGGGTAGCCAAAAACATTCAGTACTTC.